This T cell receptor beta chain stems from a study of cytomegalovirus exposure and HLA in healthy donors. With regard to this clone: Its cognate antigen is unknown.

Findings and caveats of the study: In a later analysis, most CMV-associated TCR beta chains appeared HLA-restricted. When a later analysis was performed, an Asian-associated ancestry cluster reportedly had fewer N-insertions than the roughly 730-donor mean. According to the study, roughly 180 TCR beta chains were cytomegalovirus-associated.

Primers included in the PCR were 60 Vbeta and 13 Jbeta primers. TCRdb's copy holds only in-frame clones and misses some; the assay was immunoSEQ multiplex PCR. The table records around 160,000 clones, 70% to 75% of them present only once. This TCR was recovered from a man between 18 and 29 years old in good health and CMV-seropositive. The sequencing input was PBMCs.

The CDR3 spells CASSYSYTGELFF. The CDR3 DNA reads as TGTGCCAGCAGTTATTCCTACACCGGGGAGCTGTTTTTT. The V gene is TRBV6-5, the J gene TRBJ2-2; no firm D call. Germline CDR1 MNHEY, CDR2 SVGAGI. The CDR3 consists of 13 residues. The V end was cut by 3 bases, the J end by 3 bases, with 5 bases between.